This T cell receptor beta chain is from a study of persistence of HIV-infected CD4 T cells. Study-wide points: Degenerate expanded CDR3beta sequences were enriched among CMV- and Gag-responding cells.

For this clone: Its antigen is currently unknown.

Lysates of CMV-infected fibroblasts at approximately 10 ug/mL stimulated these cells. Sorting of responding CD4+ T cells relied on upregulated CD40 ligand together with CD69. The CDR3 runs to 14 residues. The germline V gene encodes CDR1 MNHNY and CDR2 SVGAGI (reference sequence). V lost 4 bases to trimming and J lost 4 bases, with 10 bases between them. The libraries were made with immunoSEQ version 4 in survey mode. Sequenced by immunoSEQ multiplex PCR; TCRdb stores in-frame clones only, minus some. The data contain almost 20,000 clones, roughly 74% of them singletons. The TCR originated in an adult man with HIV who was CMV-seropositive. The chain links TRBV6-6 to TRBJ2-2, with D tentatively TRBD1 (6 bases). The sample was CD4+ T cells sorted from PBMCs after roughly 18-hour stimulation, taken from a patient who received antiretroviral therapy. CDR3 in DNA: TGTGCCAGCAGTTTTCCAGGGGCCACCGGGGAGCTGTTTTTT. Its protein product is CASSFPGATGELFF.